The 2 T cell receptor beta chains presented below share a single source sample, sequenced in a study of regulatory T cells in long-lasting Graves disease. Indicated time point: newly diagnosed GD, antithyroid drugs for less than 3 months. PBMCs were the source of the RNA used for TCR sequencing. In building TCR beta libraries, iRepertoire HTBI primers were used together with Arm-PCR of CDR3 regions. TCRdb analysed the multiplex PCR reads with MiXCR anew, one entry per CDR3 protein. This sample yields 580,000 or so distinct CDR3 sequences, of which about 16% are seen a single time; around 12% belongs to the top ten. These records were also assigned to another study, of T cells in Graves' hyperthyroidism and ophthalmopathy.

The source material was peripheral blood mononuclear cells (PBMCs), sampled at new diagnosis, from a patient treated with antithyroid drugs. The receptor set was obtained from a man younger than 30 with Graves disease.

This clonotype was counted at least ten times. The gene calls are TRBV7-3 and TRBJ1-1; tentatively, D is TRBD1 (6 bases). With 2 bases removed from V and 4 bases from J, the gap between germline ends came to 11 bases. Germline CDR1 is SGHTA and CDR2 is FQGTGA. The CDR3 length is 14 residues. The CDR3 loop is CASSLLGASTEAFF. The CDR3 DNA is TGTGCCAGCAGCTTATTGGGGGCCAGCACTGAAGCTTTCTTT.

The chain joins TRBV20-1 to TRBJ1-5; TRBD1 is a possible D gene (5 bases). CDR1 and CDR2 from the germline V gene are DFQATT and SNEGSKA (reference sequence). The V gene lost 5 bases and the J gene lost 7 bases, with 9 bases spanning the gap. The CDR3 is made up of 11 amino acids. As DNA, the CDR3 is TGCAGTGCTTACGGGACCCAGCCCCAGCATTTT. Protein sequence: CSAYGTQPQHF.